These 17 T cell receptor beta chains share one sample of origin, sequenced in a study of T cell responses to AZD1222 COVID-19 vaccine (dated by TCRdb to about 2021). The library was prepared using the immunoSEQ multiplex PCR assay. This immuneACCESS table, as held by TCRdb, lists in-frame sequences with V and J called but not all clones. Of the missing ones, under half trace to an unresolved V gene in checked studies; the others have no known cause. The sample profile shows 65,000 to 70,000 clones; roughly 85% of them were found once. Nearly 25% of the sample comes from the top ten. The meaning of the sample's time point label: about 28 days (+/-7) after the second vaccine dose. Here the sequenced sample was peripheral blood, taken 28 days after the second AZD1222 dose. These receptors came from an adult who received the AZD1222 COVID-19 vaccine.

The chain employs TRBV3-1 (or the pseudogene TRBV3-2) and TRBJ2-7; 8 positions match TRBD2. Per the germline V gene, CDR1 is LGHDT and CDR2 is YNNKEL (reference sequence). The trim removed 4 bases at V and 9 bases at J, leaving 14 bases unmatched. The CDR3 has 15 amino acids. CDR3 in amino acids: CASSPTVASGSVQYF. CDR3 coding DNA: TGTGCCAGCAGCCCAACGGTGGCTAGCGGGTCCGTGCAGTACTTC.

The chain has TRBV5-1 and TRBJ2-7; 8 nucleotides align to TRBD1. The CDR3 runs 14 residues. CDR1 SGHRS and CDR2 YFSETQ come from the germline V gene. V gave up 3 bases and J gave up 3 bases; unmatched junction bases: 5. CDR3 protein: CASSSQGAFYEQYF. The CDR3 bases are TGCGCCAGCAGCTCTCAGGGGGCTTTCTACGAGCAGTACTTC.

The rearrangement joins TRBV5-1 to TRBJ2-7, with a possible D match to TRBD1 (5 bases). The CDR3 totals 12 residues. Germline V gene lookup returns CDR1 SGHRS and CDR2 YFSETQ. The V end was cut by 7 bases, the J end by 3 bases, with 11 bases between. The CDR3 nucleotides read TGCGCCAGCCAGGGTTCTGTCTACGAGCAGTACTTC. Translating it yields CASQGSVYEQYF.

The CDR3: CASSDSRGAWTEAFF. CDR3 coding DNA: TGTGCCAGCAGTGACAGTAGGGGGGCTTGGACTGAAGCTTTCTTT. The chain combines TRBV6-6 with TRBJ1-1; D perhaps matches TRBD1 (6 bases). Trimming shortened V by 5 bases and J by 5 bases, and 18 bases separated the two germline ends. Germline V lookup: CDR1 MNHNY, CDR2 SVGAGI (reference sequence). The CDR3 totals 15 residues.

The chain carries TRBV3-1 (or the pseudogene TRBV3-2) and TRBJ2-1; 8 nucleotides align to TRBD1. CDR3 length: 14 amino acids. Trimming cost V 4 bases and J 7 bases; bases outside gene matches: 6. Germline CDR1 LGHDT, CDR2 YNNKEL (reference sequence). The CDR3 sequence is CASSPITGGNEQFF. CDR3 sequence (DNA): TGTGCCAGCAGCCCAATAACAGGGGGGAATGAGCAGTTCTTC.

The rearrangement joins TRBV28 to TRBJ2-7; unclear D gene. CDR1 and CDR2 from the germline V gene are MDHEN and SYDVKM. CDR3 length equals 12 residues. Trimming stripped 6 bases from V and 4 bases from J, with 10 bases between. The CDR3 nucleotides are TGTGCCAGCAGCCCACCTCGGTACGAGCAGTACTTC. Its translation: CASSPPRYEQYF.

The V call is TRBV24-1, the J call TRBJ2-7; 11 bases map to TRBD1. The CDR3 loop spans 16 amino acids. The V gene's germline CDR1 is KGHDR and CDR2 SFDVKD. The ends lost 7 bases at V and 4 bases at J; junction bases unmatched: 11. CDR3 sequence: CATRKNTGTGGYEQYF. The CDR3 DNA is TGTGCCACCAGGAAAAATACCGGGACAGGGGGATACGAGCAGTACTTC.

This rearrangement joins TRBV11-2 to TRBJ1-2; 12 positions agree with TRBD1. The CDR3 consists of 16 residues. From germline, CDR1 is SGHAT and CDR2 FQNNGV. The trim removed 5 bases at V and 3 bases at J, leaving 7 bases unmatched. Here the CDR3 DNA reads TGTGCCAGCAGCAAGGGACAGGGGGCTGGGGACTATGGCTACACCTTC. Its protein is CASSKGQGAGDYGYTF.

The chain has TRBV29-1 and TRBJ2-2; the match to TRBD2 covers 8 bases. V was pared by 7 bases and J by 7 bases, with 14 bases of the junction left unmatched. From germline, CDR1 is SQVTM and CDR2 ANQGSEA. This CDR3 contains 15 residues. CDR3 sequence (DNA): TGCAGCGCCCATGAAGGCGGGGGGCAAGGCGGGGAGCTGTTTTTT. This sequence encodes CSAHEGGGQGGELFF.

The chain joins TRBV28 to TRBJ2-1, with D possibly being TRBD1 (6 bases). CDR1 is MDHEN, CDR2 SYDVKM, per germline. The CDR3 is made up of 12 amino acids. V shed 8 bases and J shed 2 bases, with 7 bases lying between them. This CDR3 is CASRDTYNEQFF. The CDR3 region has the DNA TGTGCCAGCCGGGACACCTACAATGAGCAGTTCTTC. Based on the CDR3 plus reference TRBV28 and TRBJ2-1, the full variable domain is DVKVTQSSRYLVKRTGEKVFLECVQDMDHENMFWYRQDPGLGLRLIYFSYDVKMKEKGDIPEGYSVSREKKERFSLILESASTNQTSMYLCASRDTYNEQFFGPGTRLTVL.

The rearrangement links TRBV3-1 (or the pseudogene TRBV3-2) to TRBJ1-2; D gene ambiguous. The CDR3 is made up of 14 amino acids. Trimming removed 4 bases at V and 3 bases at J, with 12 bases between. Per the germline V gene, CDR1 is LGHDT and CDR2 is YNNKEL (reference sequence). The CDR3: CASSPGVRDYGYTF. Written as DNA, the CDR3 is TGTGCCAGCAGCCCCGGGGTTAGGGACTATGGCTACACCTTC.

The chain employs TRBV11-3 and TRBJ2-1; D is uncertain. This CDR3 is 15 amino acids long. V lost 5 bases and J lost 0, with 11 bases in between. Per the germline V gene, CDR1 is SGHNT and CDR2 is YENEEA. CDR3 loop: CASSRDISSYNEQFF. The CDR3 region has the DNA TGTGCCAGCAGCCGCGACATAAGCTCCTACAATGAGCAGTTCTTC.

V and J are TRBV9 and TRBJ2-1, with no clear D. The germline V and J ends were trimmed by 0 bases and 7 bases, with 5 bases remaining between them. Per germline, CDR1 SGDLS and CDR2 YYNGEE. The CDR3 totals 12 residues. The CDR3 sequence: CASSVVSNEQFF. CDR3 DNA sequence: TGTGCCAGCAGCGTAGTCTCAAATGAGCAGTTCTTC.

V is TRBV19 and J is TRBJ1-2; D is perhaps TRBD1 (5 bases). The CDR3 spans 13 residues. CDR1 and CDR2 from the germline V gene are LNHDA and SQIVND (reference sequence). V lost 4 bases, J lost 7 bases, and 13 bases lay in between. The chain's CDR3 is CASSSTGDGGYTF. The CDR3 nucleotides are TGTGCCAGTAGTAGTACAGGTGATGGTGGCTACACCTTC.

The chain carries TRBV6-1 and TRBJ1-4, with TRBD1 as a possible D gene (5 bases). V shed 3 bases and J shed 4 bases, with 9 bases lying between them. CDR1 is MNHNS, CDR2 SASEGT, per germline. This CDR3 has 14 residues. In DNA, the CDR3 is TGTGCCAGCAGTGATTTGGGGGGTAATGAAAAACTGTTTTTT. It specifies CASSDLGGNEKLFF.

This clone has a handful of counts. The chain is built from TRBV19 and TRBJ1-5; D perhaps matches TRBD1 (5 bases). CDR1 LNHDA and CDR2 SQIVND come from the germline V gene (reference sequence). The CDR3 loop spans 14 amino acids. The V end lost 4 bases, the J end lost 3 bases, and 10 bases lay between the germline ends. This chain's CDR3 is CASSTGYDNQPQHF. Here the CDR3 DNA reads TGTGCCAGTAGTACAGGGTACGACAATCAGCCCCAGCATTTT.

The chain has TRBV18 and TRBJ2-7; 11 bases match TRBD2. The CDR3 loop spans 17 amino acids. Trimming cost V 0 bases and J 0 bases; bases outside gene matches: 4. CDR1 is KGHSH, CDR2 LQKENI, per germline. CDR3 protein: CASSPPIAGGPSYEQYF. CDR3 in DNA: TGTGCCAGCTCACCACCTATAGCGGGAGGGCCCTCCTACGAGCAGTACTTC.